The sample holds a few counts of the clone carrying this TCR beta chain. These data come from a study of blood T cell repertoires in COVID-19. Study summary: There were acute and convalescent COVID-19 samples, and they came from the United States, Italy and Spain. The cDNA or gDNA used as material had been derived from T cells, B-cell-depleted T cells, or PBMCs.

The CDR3 runs 15 residues. J lost 4 bases, V lost 6 bases, and 7 bases had no gene match. CDR1 and CDR2 (germline): MNHEY, SMNVEV (reference sequence). Original processing methods: Estimated nucleated cell counts came from reference gene primer amplification. Sequencing was performed with immunoSEQ multiplex PCR; in TCRdb, only in-frame clones are kept and a portion is missing. The DNA gave D and trimming, while V, J and clone size come from that table. The repertoire includes approximately 190,000 clones, 85% to 90% of them detected once, and approximately 5.6% sits in the top ten. The sequence came from a man between 35 and 55 years old with active or convalescent COVID-19. The V gene is TRBV27, the J gene TRBJ2-2; 8 bases match TRBD1. Sequencing was carried out using peripheral blood. CDR3 protein: CASRTGEKGTGELFF. The CDR3 DNA reads as TGTGCCAGCAGGACAGGGGAAAAGGGCACCGGGGAGCTGTTTTTT.